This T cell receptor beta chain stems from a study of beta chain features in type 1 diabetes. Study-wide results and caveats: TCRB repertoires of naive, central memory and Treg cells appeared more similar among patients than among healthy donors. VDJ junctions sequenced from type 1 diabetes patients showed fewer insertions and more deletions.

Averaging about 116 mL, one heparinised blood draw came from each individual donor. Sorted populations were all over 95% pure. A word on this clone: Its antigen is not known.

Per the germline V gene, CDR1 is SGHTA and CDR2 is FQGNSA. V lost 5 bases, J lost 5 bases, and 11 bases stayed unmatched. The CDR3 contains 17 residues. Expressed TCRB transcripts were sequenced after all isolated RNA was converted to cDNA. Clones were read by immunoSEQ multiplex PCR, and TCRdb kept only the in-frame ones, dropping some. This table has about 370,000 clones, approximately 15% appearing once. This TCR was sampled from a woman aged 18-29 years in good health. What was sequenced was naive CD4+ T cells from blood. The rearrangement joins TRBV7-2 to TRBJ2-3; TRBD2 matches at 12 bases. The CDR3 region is CASSGGLAGPSRDTQYF. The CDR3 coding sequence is TGTGCCAGCAGCGGGGGACTAGCGGGTCCGAGCCGAGATACGCAGTATTTT.